Listed below are T cell receptor beta chains from one sample, sequenced in a study of T cells in localized non-small cell lung cancer. Measured with immunoSEQ multiplex PCR; TCRdb has only the in-frame clones, and not every one. The sample carries 1,500 to 2,000 clones, over 20% recorded once. The specimen was normal lung tissue next to the tumor, collected before any cancer treatment. The source is a woman aged 35 to 70 with stage I lung adenocarcinoma. Each CDR3 is given with its conserved first and last residue. A D gene is named only where the DNA matches it firmly. A clone size is listed for some rows: how often the clone was seen (once, few, many), or a class if it is expanded.

v_call	j_call	d_call	clone_size	cdr3_aa	cdr3_nt
TRBV6-8	TRBJ2-3	NA	NA	CASQRGTDTQYF	TGTGCCAGCCAAAGGGGCACAGATACGCAGTATTTT
TRBV30	TRBJ2-3	NA	NA	CAWTFGTDTQYF	TGTGCCTGGACTTTTGGCACAGATACGCAGTATTTT
TRBV11-3	TRBJ1-1	NA	medium-sized	CASSLRRGTGNTEAFF	TGTGCCAGCAGCTTGCGGAGGGGGACTGGGAACACTGAAGCTTTCTTT
TRBV6-8	TRBJ2-7	TRBD2	NA	CASSYSKTGGTRYYEQYF	TGTGCCAGCAGTTACTCGAAGACGGGAGGGACCAGGTACTACGAGCAGTACTTC
TRBV11-3	TRBJ2-7	TRBD1	large	CASSLDRAPYEQYF	TGTGCCAGCAGCTTGGACAGGGCGCCCTACGAGCAGTACTTC
TRBV4-1	TRBJ2-7	NA	few	CASSHSTATYEQYF	TGCGCCAGCAGTCACAGTACAGCGACTTACGAGCAGTACTTC
TRBV5-1	TRBJ2-2	TRBD1	NA	CASSQGQGISGELFF	TGCGCCAGCAGCCAAGGACAGGGGATCTCCGGGGAGCTGTTTTTT
TRBV19	TRBJ1-1	NA	NA	CASSIGGDGNTEAFF	TGTGCCAGTAGTATCGGGGGGGATGGGAACACTGAAGCTTTCTTT
TRBV11-3	TRBJ2-7	TRBD1	medium-sized	CASSLGGQGDEQYF	TGTGCCAGCAGCTTAGGAGGACAGGGTGACGAGCAGTACTTC
TRBV5-1	TRBJ1-1	TRBD1	NA	CASRAGQGVLLDTEAFF	TGCGCCAGCAGAGCCGGACAGGGGGTACTCCTTGACACTGAAGCTTTCTTT
TRBV11-3	TRBJ2-7	NA	NA	CASSPSRGFYEQYF	TGTGCCAGCAGCCCTTCGAGGGGTTTCTACGAGCAGTACTTC
TRBV11-3	TRBJ2-7	NA	medium-sized	CASSLGRGPPYEQYF	TGTGCCAGCAGCTTAGGCCGGGGGCCCCCCTACGAGCAGTACTTC
TRBV15	TRBJ2-1	TRBD1	few	CATSRGQDYNEQFF	TGTGCCACCAGCAGGGGACAGGACTACAATGAGCAGTTCTTC
TRBV14	TRBJ1-6	NA	large	CASSQVQGYSPLHF	TGTGCCAGCAGCCAAGTCCAGGGTTATTCACCCCTCCACTTT
TRBV6-8	TRBJ2-2	NA	medium-sized	CASSYSAAANTGELFF	TGTGCCAGCAGTTACTCGGCGGCTGCGAACACCGGGGAGCTGTTTTTT
TRBV11-3	TRBJ2-1	TRBD2	few	CASSPQLAGGANEQFF	TGTGCCAGCAGCCCCCAACTAGCGGGGGGGGCCAATGAGCAGTTCTTC
TRBV5-1	TRBJ2-5	NA	once	CASSLAAASVGETQYF	TGCGCCAGCAGCTTGGCCGCAGCCTCGGTCGGGGAGACCCAGTACTTC
TRBV6-8	TRBJ1-4	TRBD1	few	CASTGTGYIEKLFF	TGTGCCAGCACCGGGACAGGGTATATTGAAAAACTGTTTTTT
TRBV19	TRBJ2-1	NA	NA	CASNERNEQFF	TGTGCCAGTAATGAGCGTAATGAGCAGTTCTTC
TRBV19	TRBJ2-7	TRBD1	NA	CASSIGGTGVSEQYF	TGTGCCAGTAGTATAGGCGGGACAGGGGTCTCCGAGCAGTACTTC
TRBV18	TRBJ1-1	NA	few	CASSPRRSQNTEAFF	TGTGCCAGCTCACCGCGCAGGTCGCAAAACACTGAAGCTTTCTTT
TRBV11-3	TRBJ2-1	TRBD2	medium-sized	CASSLVAGDNEQFF	TGTGCCAGCAGCTTAGTGGCGGGGGACAATGAGCAGTTCTTC
TRBV11-3	TRBJ1-1	TRBD1	NA	CASSLSHGTGGFDTEAFF	TGTGCCAGCAGCTTAAGCCATGGAACAGGGGGCTTCGACACTGAAGCTTTCTTT
TRBV11-3	TRBJ1-1	TRBD1	few	CASSPGGAGGRNTEAFF	TGTGCCAGCAGCCCCGGGGGGGCAGGGGGCCGGAACACTGAAGCTTTCTTT
TRBV19	TRBJ1-2	TRBD1	NA	CASSIGQGTGGYTF	TGTGCCAGTAGTATAGGACAGGGTACGGGCGGCTACACCTTC
TRBV19	TRBJ2-1	NA	NA	CASTMGGGAVNEQFF	TGTGCCAGTACCATGGGAGGGGGGGCAGTCAATGAGCAGTTCTTC
TRBV4-1	TRBJ1-1	NA	few	CASSQGQNTEAFF	TGCGCCAGCAGCCAAGGACAGAACACTGAAGCTTTCTTT
TRBV30	TRBJ1-5	NA	large	CAWEDSINQPQHF	TGTGCCTGGGAGGACAGCATCAATCAGCCCCAGCATTTT
TRBV5-1	TRBJ2-2	TRBD1	NA	CASYKTPGGAGTGELFF	TGCGCCAGCTATAAGACTCCAGGGGGCGCAGGCACCGGGGAGCTGTTTTTT
TRBV11-3	TRBJ1-4	NA	medium-sized	CASSLVRGREELFF	TGTGCCAGCAGCTTAGTTCGTGGTCGTGAAGAACTGTTTTTT
TRBV9	TRBJ2-4	NA	NA	CASSVDPQAGTKNIQYF	TGTGCCAGCAGCGTAGACCCCCAGGCAGGGACCAAAAACATTCAGTACTTC
TRBV11-3	TRBJ2-7	TRBD2	few	CASSLVTSGGYEQYF	TGTGCCAGCAGCTTAGTAACTAGCGGGGGATACGAGCAGTACTTC
TRBV5-1	TRBJ1-1	NA	NA	CASSRSMTVNTEAFF	TGCGCCAGCAGCCGATCTATGACGGTGAACACTGAAGCTTTCTTT
TRBV14	TRBJ1-2	NA	NA	CASSQAWGPSFGGYTF	TGTGCCAGCAGCCAAGCTTGGGGGCCGTCTTTCGGAGGCTACACCTTC
TRBV7-5	TRBJ2-1	NA	few	CASSNRGVTGNDEQFF	TGTGCCAGCAGCAACAGGGGGGTGACAGGGAACGATGAGCAGTTCTTC
TRBV28	TRBJ2-5	NA	NA	CASSPGGPWETQYF	TGTGCCAGCAGCCCCGGTGGGCCATGGGAGACCCAGTACTTC
TRBV6-8	TRBJ1-2	TRBD1	NA	CASSYSTGANYGYTF	TGTGCCAGCAGTTACTCGACAGGGGCCAACTATGGCTACACCTTC
TRBV9	TRBJ1-1	TRBD1	NA	CASINRGYMNTEAFF	TGTGCCAGCATTAACAGGGGGTACATGAACACTGAAGCTTTCTTT
TRBV29-1	TRBJ1-1	NA	NA	CSVLKGNTEAFF	TGCAGCGTCCTAAAGGGGAACACTGAAGCTTTCTTT
TRBV25-1	TRBJ1-2	TRBD1	NA	CASSEGGGGYTF	TGTGCCAGCAGTGAAGGAGGGGGCGGCTACACCTTC
TRBV28	TRBJ1-2	NA	NA	CASSLFEGQSRPLYGYTF	TGTGCCAGCAGTTTATTTGAGGGGCAATCGAGGCCTCTCTATGGCTACACCTTC
TRBV23-1	TRBJ1-1	NA	few	CASSDRLNTEAFF	TGCGCCAGCTCAGACAGGTTGAACACTGAAGCTTTCTTT
TRBV5-1	TRBJ2-1	TRBD2	NA	CASSLGGTREEQFF	TGCGCCAGCAGCTTGGGGGGGACTAGGGAAGAGCAGTTCTTC
TRBV11-3	TRBJ2-3	NA	hyperexpanded	CASSLSGGSADTQYF	TGTGCCAGCAGCTTATCCGGGGGAAGCGCAGATACGCAGTATTTT
TRBV11-3	TRBJ2-5	NA	NA	CASSLVGGGMAQYF	TGTGCCAGCAGCTTAGTAGGGGGGGGAATGGCCCAGTACTTC
TRBV11-3	TRBJ2-7	NA	NA	CASSLGPSTSGPIYEQYF	TGTGCCAGCAGCTTGGGGCCATCTACGTCAGGTCCCATCTACGAGCAGTACTTC
TRBV7-1	TRBJ2-5	NA	NA	CASSSPGVETQYF	TGTGCCAGCAGCTCCCCGGGAGTAGAGACCCAGTACTTC
TRBV6-8	TRBJ2-6	NA	NA	CAIRAFYSGANVLTF	TGTGCCATCAGGGCCTTCTACTCTGGGGCCAACGTCCTGACTTTC
TRBV19	TRBJ1-3	NA	few	CASSINVGNTIYF	TGTGCCAGTAGTATAAATGTCGGAAACACCATATATTTT
TRBV6-8	TRBJ1-2	TRBD1	few	CASLYGETGATNYGYTF	TGTGCCAGCCTTTACGGAGAGACAGGGGCGACTAACTATGGCTACACCTTC
TRBV10-2	TRBJ2-5	NA	NA	CASSPPGSETQYF	TGCGCCAGCAGTCCCCCCGGATCTGAGACCCAGTACTTC
TRBV6-8	TRBJ2-6	NA	NA	CAISSSAGLSSGANVLTF	TGTGCCATCAGCTCATCGGCGGGTTTAAGCTCTGGGGCCAACGTCCTGACTTTC
TRBV7-2	TRBJ1-2	NA	medium-sized	CASSLGTDYGYTF	TGTGCCAGCAGCTTAGGGACAGATTATGGCTACACCTTC
TRBV9	TRBJ2-1	NA	NA	CASSETRSDNEQFF	TGTGCCAGCAGTGAAACCAGATCGGACAATGAGCAGTTCTTC
TRBV11-3	TRBJ2-6	NA	NA	CASRSRTASGANVLTF	TGTGCCAGCAGATCCCGGACAGCCTCTGGGGCCAACGTCCTGACTTTC
TRBV6-8	TRBJ2-1	TRBD2	medium-sized	CASSYRGLADNEQFF	TGTGCCAGCAGTTACAGAGGACTAGCGGACAATGAGCAGTTCTTC
TRBV6-8	TRBJ2-7	NA	NA	CASRNPSGDEQYF	TGTGCCAGCAGGAACCCCTCAGGGGACGAGCAGTACTTC
TRBV30	TRBJ2-7	NA	NA	CAWSVWQAPEQYF	TGTGCCTGGAGTGTTTGGCAGGCCCCCGAGCAGTACTTC
TRBV4-1	TRBJ1-3	NA	NA	CASSQTDLSGNTIYF	TGCGCCAGCAGCCAAACAGATCTCTCTGGAAACACCATATATTTT
TRBV28	TRBJ1-5	NA	medium-sized	CASSFGTFWDSNQPQHF	TGTGCCAGCAGTTTCGGGACATTCTGGGATAGCAATCAGCCCCAGCATTTT